This TCR beta chain was recorded in a study of shared clonotypes between healthy human individuals. Study-wide results and caveats: Naive subsets typically showed greater estimated richness than memory subsets.

Partitioning of CD4+ cells yielded a CD45RA+ naive subset and a CD45RA-negative memory subset. As regards this clone: Its matching antigen is unknown.

TCRdb's table, derived via immunoSEQ multiplex PCR, lists solely in-frame clones and lacks some. The sample lists around 1.1 million clones, about 72% occurring once. The specimen sequenced was memory CD4+ T cells from PBMCs. Subset of the sample: CD45RA-negative fraction. The receptor was derived from a man between 18 and 35 years old in good health. Some clones in this sample may be carry-over from other donors' samples.

The CDR3 DNA reads as TGCGCCAGCAGCTTCCTCGATCTTCGCACAGATACGCAGTATTTT. This sequence encodes CASSFLDLRTDTQYF. The chain recombines TRBV5-1 with TRBJ2-3, with no clear D. The germline V gene has CDR1 SGHRS and CDR2 YFSETQ. V was clipped by 2 bases and J by 1 base, with 11 bases between them. This CDR3 contains 15 residues.